This passage covers 22 T cell receptor beta chains from one sample sequenced in a study of CD8+ T cells in alopecia areata. RNA was isolated and reverse transcribed to cDNA, the sequencing template. Assay: immunoSEQ multiplex PCR; the TCRdb copy retains only in-frame clones and omits some. The profile shows about 200,000 clones, roughly 50% of them singletons. The sample consisted of CD8+ T cells sorted from blood. Receptor source: a human donor in good health.

The chain employs TRBV18 and TRBJ1-2, with TRBD1 as a possible D gene (6 bases). The CDR3 has 15 amino acids. Germline CDR1 and CDR2: KGHSH and LQKENI. V was trimmed by 4 bases and J by 6 bases, leaving 18 bases between them. The CDR3 reads CASSRRNRALDGYTF. CDR3 coding DNA: TGTGCCAGCTCACGGCGAAACAGGGCTCTCGATGGCTACACCTTC.

Only a few counts were recorded for this clone. This sequence joins TRBV7-2 and TRBJ2-3; 8 nucleotides agree with TRBD2. The V and J ends lost 2 bases and 0 bases, in that order; junction bases with no gene match: 4. Germline loops: CDR1 SGHTA, CDR2 FQGNSA. The CDR3 is made up of 16 amino acids. CDR3 amino acids: CASSLLAGGSTDTQYF. CDR3 bases: TGTGCCAGCAGCTTACTGGCGGGGGGCAGCACAGATACGCAGTATTTT.

The gene calls are TRBV9 and TRBJ2-5, with 10 bases that match TRBD2. The CDR3 covers 16 residues. Looked up from germline, CDR1 is SGDLS and CDR2 is YYNGEE. V trimming: 3 bases; J trimming: 4 bases; junction bases outside the gene matches: 9. CDR3 sequence reads: CASSAESGGARETQYF. In DNA, the CDR3 is TGTGCCAGCAGCGCTGAAAGCGGGGGGGCCAGAGAGACCCAGTACTTC.

The chain employs TRBV7-9 and TRBJ1-5; D possibly corresponds to TRBD1 (5 bases). Trimming took 2 bases from V and 2 from J, leaving 7 bases between them. There are 14 residues in the CDR3. The germline V gene encodes CDR1 SEHNR and CDR2 FQNEAQ (reference sequence). In DNA, the CDR3 is TGTGCCAGCAGCTTACTGGGGCGCAATCAGCCCCAGCATTTT. Protein product: CASSLLGRNQPQHF.

In this sample, this clone turned up a few times. The chain employs TRBV7-8 and TRBJ2-7, with 10 positions matching TRBD1. Germline CDR1 reads SGHVS; CDR2 reads FQNEAQ. The CDR3 consists of 15 residues. Losses at the gene ends were 6 bases for V and 3 bases for J; bases not matched to a gene: 8. CDR3 protein: CASSSGTGAIYEQYF. The CDR3 DNA reads as TGTGCCAGCAGTTCGGGGACAGGGGCTATCTACGAGCAGTACTTC. Full variable domain (missing parts from reference TRBV7-8 and TRBJ2-7): GAGVSQSPRYKVAKRGQDVALRCDPISGHVSLFWYQQALGQGPEFLTYFQNEAQLDKSGLPSDRFFAERPEGSVSTLKIQRTQQEDSAVYLCASSSGTGAIYEQYFGPGTRLTVT.

The genes are TRBV4-2 and TRBJ2-7; TRBD2 agrees at 11 bases. After removal of 0 bases from V and 1 base from J, the junction contained 8 bases not matched to a gene. The CDR3 sequence is 18 residues long. Germline CDR1 reads LGHNA; CDR2 reads YNFKEQ. DNA for the CDR3: TGTGCCAGCAGCCAAGACTTAGCGGGGGGGCGTTTATCCTACGAGCAGTACTTC. It is translated as CASSQDLAGGRLSYEQYF.

The genes are TRBV15 and TRBJ2-7; no clear D. V dropped 0 bases and J dropped 7 bases, with 7 bases sitting between them. There are 12 residues in the CDR3. Germline V gene lookup returns CDR1 LNHNV and CDR2 YYDKDF (reference sequence). The CDR3 loop is CATSRENREQYF. In DNA form, the CDR3 reads TGTGCCACCAGCAGAGAAAACCGGGAGCAGTACTTC.

Comment on this clone: One end of the junction varies from germline; a read error may be responsible. The chain joins TRBV5-1 to TRBJ1-6; D is undetermined. Germline loops: CDR1 SGHRS, CDR2 YFSETQ. The CDR3 totals 15 residues. CDR3 protein: CASSLTFSDNSPLHF. DNA of the CDR3: TGCGCCAGCAGCTTGACCTTCTCCGATAATTCACCCCTCCACTTT.

The V and J genes are TRBV29-1 and TRBJ1-1, with TRBD1 as a possible D gene (5 bases). From germline, CDR1 is SQVTM and CDR2 ANQGSEA. This CDR3 contains 11 residues. The chain's CDR3 is CRVTVNTEAFF. CDR3 sequence (DNA): TGCAGGGTGACAGTGAACACTGAAGCTTTCTTT.

This clone was seen only a few times. CDR3 region: CASSSDRSYEQYF. CDR3 nucleotides: TGTGCCAGCAGCTCGGACCGGTCCTACGAGCAGTACTTC. The rearrangement joins TRBV7-9 to TRBJ2-7; no clear D gene. The germline V and J ends were trimmed by 4 bases and 1 base, with 8 bases remaining between them. The CDR3 spans 13 residues. The V gene's germline CDR1 is SEHNR and CDR2 FQNEAQ (reference sequence).

V and J are TRBV15 and TRBJ1-4; the D is unclear. The ends were cut back, 0 bases at V and 3 bases at J, with 5 bases in the middle. There are 14 residues in the CDR3. The germline gives CDR1 LNHNV, CDR2 YYDKDF (reference sequence). DNA for the CDR3: TGTGCCACCAGCAGAGAGGGTTCTAATGAAAAACTGTTTTTT. Encoded protein: CATSREGSNEKLFF.

The gene calls are TRBV5-1 and TRBJ2-7; D is perhaps TRBD1 (6 bases). The CDR3 spans 16 residues. The germline V and J ends were trimmed by 4 bases and 0 bases, with 17 bases remaining between them. CDR1 and CDR2 from the germline V gene are SGHRS and YFSETQ. The CDR3 here is CASSPWGGGLSYEQYF. CDR3 in DNA: TGCGCCAGCAGCCCCTGGGGTGGGGGCCTCTCCTACGAGCAGTACTTC. The variable domain in full, with the rest retrieved from reference TRBV5-1 and TRBJ2-7, is KAGVTQTPRYLIKTRGQQVTLSCSPISGHRSVSWYQQTPGQGLQFLFEYFSETQRNKGNFPGRFSGRQFSNSRSEMNVSTLELGDSALYLCASSPWGGGLSYEQYFGPGTRLTVT.

This clone has just a few counts. The chain carries TRBV2 and TRBJ1-1; no clear D. There are 11 residues in the CDR3. The germline V gene encodes CDR1 SNHLY and CDR2 FYNNEI. V was cut by 6 bases and J by 5 bases, with 7 bases left in between. CDR3 DNA: TGTGCCAGCAGAAGTGGGACTGAAGCTTTCTTT. Translation gives CASRSGTEAFF. The whole variable domain, remainder taken from reference TRBV2 and TRBJ1-1, is EPEVTQTPSHQVTQMGQEVILRCVPISNHLYFYWYRQILGQKVEFLVSFYNNEISEKSEIFDDQFSVERPDGSNFTLKIRSTKLEDSAMYFCASRSGTEAFFGQGTRLTVV.

CDR3 loop: CASSQDPGTGNQPQHF. In DNA form, the CDR3 reads TGCGCCAGCAGCCAAGATCCCGGGACAGGAAATCAGCCCCAGCATTTT. The chain has TRBV4-1 and TRBJ1-5; 8 nucleotides line up with TRBD1. CDR3 length: 16 residues. With V trimmed by 0 bases and J by 4 bases, 5 bases remained unmatched. Germline V gives CDR1 MGHRA, CDR2 YSYEKL.

The chain combines TRBV11-2 with TRBJ1-1; D call uncertain. From germline, CDR1 is SGHAT and CDR2 FQNNGV. This CDR3 spans 13 amino acids. V lost 5 bases to trimming and J lost 1 base, with 8 bases between them. CDR3 loop: CASSHPGNTEAFF. CDR3 in DNA: TGTGCCAGCAGCCACCCGGGGAACACTGAAGCTTTCTTT.

There are a few counts of this clone. V usage is TRBV2 and J usage is TRBJ2-6; D is unclear. Per the germline V gene, CDR1 is SNHLY and CDR2 is FYNNEI. With 1 base removed from V and 4 bases from J, the gap between germline ends came to 11 bases. CDR3 size: 16 residues. The CDR3: CASSEVVVLGANVLTF. As DNA, the CDR3 is TGTGCCAGCAGTGAAGTTGTCGTCTTAGGGGCCAACGTCCTGACTTTC.

V usage is TRBV15 and J usage is TRBJ2-3, with 11 positions matching TRBD1. CDR3 length equals 18 residues. Germline CDR1 is LNHNV and CDR2 is YYDKDF (reference sequence). V lost 2 bases to trimming and J lost 1 base; unmatched junction nucleotides: 8. CDR3 in amino acids: CATSRIPGQGARTDTQYF. CDR3 nucleotides: TGTGCCACCAGCAGAATCCCAGGACAGGGGGCACGCACAGATACGCAGTATTTT.

The DNA of the CDR3 is TGTGCTAGTGCGGATACCTACGAGCAGTACTTC. The encoded protein is CASADTYEQYF. The V gene is TRBV12-5, the J gene TRBJ2-7; D remains ambiguous. Trimming removed 7 bases at V and 2 bases at J, with 6 bases between. The CDR3 covers 11 residues. Per germline, CDR1 LGHNT and CDR2 FRNRAP.

This clone showed up just a few times. The genes are TRBV19 and TRBJ2-1, with 8 bases lining up with TRBD1. V dropped 5 bases and J dropped 2; count of bases not matched to a gene: 2. The CDR3 is 14 amino acids. Per germline, CDR1 LNHDA and CDR2 SQIVND (reference sequence). The CDR3 spells CASSYRGAYNEQFF. The CDR3 region has the DNA TGTGCCAGTAGTTACAGGGGGGCCTACAATGAGCAGTTCTTC.

The CDR3 DNA is TGTGCCAGCAGCTCGACAGGGGACCCTTTCTTT. It specifies CASSSTGDPFF. The rearrangement joins TRBV5-6 to TRBJ1-1; 8 nucleotides line up with TRBD1. V trimming: 3 bases; J trimming: 12 bases; junction bases outside the gene matches: 4. CDR3 length: 11 amino acids. Germline V gives CDR1 SGHDT, CDR2 YYEEEE.

This clone was picked up one time. The J gene is TRBJ2-5, the V gene TRBV13, with D unresolved. V lost 1 base to trimming and J lost 3 bases, with 6 bases between them. Per germline, CDR1 PRHDT and CDR2 FYEKMQ (reference sequence). The CDR3 runs to 13 residues. CDR3 residues: CASSLAVEETQYF. The CDR3 DNA sequence: TGTGCCAGCAGCTTAGCAGTCGAAGAGACCCAGTACTTC.

The rearrangement joins TRBV4-2 to TRBJ2-7, with TRBD2 matching over 8 bases. Germline trimming cut 4 bases from V and 4 bases from J; bases unmatched to any gene: 12. Germline lookup yields CDR1 LGHNA and CDR2 YNFKEQ. The CDR3 loop spans 16 amino acids. The CDR3 DNA follows: TGTGCCAGCAGCCCGCCCGGGAAAGCGGGGGTTTACGAGCAGTACTTC. Its protein product is CASSPPGKAGVYEQYF.